This T cell receptor beta chain is drawn from a study of T cell responses to AZD1222 COVID-19 vaccine. The CDR3 is 16 amino acids. Germline V gene lookup returns CDR1 SGHTA and CDR2 FQGTGA. Between the trimmed V and J ends, which lost 5 bases and 0 bases, there was a span of 15 bases. Turning to this clone: The antigen remains unidentified.

Clones were read by immunoSEQ multiplex PCR, and TCRdb kept only the in-frame ones, dropping some. Of about 94,000 clones listed, roughly 88% are singletons. Study-level findings and limits: Per reports, nearly half of all spike-specific TCRs target regions that are unmutated in variants. Just a handful of AZD1222 recipients tested seropositive at baseline.

Sequenced material: peripheral blood, taken on day 0 of AZD1222 vaccination. This clonotype was sampled from an adult in good health. V usage is TRBV7-3 and J usage is TRBJ2-3; TRBD1 might be the D (7 bases). CDR3: CASSPQGGLSTDTQYF. The CDR3, as DNA: TGTGCCAGCAGCCCCCAGGGGGGCCTAAGCACAGATACGCAGTATTTT.